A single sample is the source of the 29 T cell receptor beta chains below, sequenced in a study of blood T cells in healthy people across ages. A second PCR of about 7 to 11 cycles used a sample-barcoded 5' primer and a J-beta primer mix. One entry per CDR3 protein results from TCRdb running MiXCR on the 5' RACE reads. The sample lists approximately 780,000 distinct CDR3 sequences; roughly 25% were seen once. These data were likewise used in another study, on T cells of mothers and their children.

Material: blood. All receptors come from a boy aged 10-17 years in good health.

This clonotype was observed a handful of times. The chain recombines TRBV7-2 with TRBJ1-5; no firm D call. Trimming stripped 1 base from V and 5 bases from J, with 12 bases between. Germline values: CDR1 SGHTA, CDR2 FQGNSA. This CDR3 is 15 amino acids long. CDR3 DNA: TGTGCCAGCAGCTTAGGGACCTCGTTAGATCAGCCCCAGCATTTT. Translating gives CASSLGTSLDQPQHF.

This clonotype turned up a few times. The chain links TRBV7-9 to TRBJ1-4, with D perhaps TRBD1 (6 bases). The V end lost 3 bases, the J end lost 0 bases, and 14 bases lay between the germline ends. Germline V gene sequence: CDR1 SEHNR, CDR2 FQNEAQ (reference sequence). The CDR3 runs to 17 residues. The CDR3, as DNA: TGTGCCAGCAGCTTGGGGGGCCAGACCGCAACTAATGAAAAACTGTTTTTT. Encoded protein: CASSLGGQTATNEKLFF. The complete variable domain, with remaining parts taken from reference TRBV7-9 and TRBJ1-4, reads DTGVSQNPRHKITKRGQNVTFRCDPISEHNRLYWYRQTLGQGPEFLTYFQNEAQLEKSRLLSDRFSAERPKGSFSTLEIQRTEQGDSAMYLCASSLGGQTATNEKLFFGSGTQLSVL.

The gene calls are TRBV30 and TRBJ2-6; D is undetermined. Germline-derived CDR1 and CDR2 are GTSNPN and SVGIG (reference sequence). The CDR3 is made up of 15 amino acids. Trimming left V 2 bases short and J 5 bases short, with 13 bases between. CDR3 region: CAWSPLTVRANVLTF. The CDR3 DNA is TGTGCCTGGAGTCCCCTCACGGTCAGGGCCAACGTCCTGACTTTC. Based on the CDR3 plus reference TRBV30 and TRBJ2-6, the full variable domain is SQTIHQWPATLVQPVGSPLSLECTVEGTSNPNLYWYRQAAGRGLQLLFYSVGIGQISSEVPQNLSASRPQDRQFILSSKKLLLSDSGFYLCAWSPLTVRANVLTFGAGSRLTVL.

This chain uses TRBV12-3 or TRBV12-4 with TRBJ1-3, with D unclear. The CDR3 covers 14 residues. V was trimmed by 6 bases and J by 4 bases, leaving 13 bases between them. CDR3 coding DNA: TGTGCCAGCAGCCCGCGGGAAGCGGGAAACACCATATATTTT. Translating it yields CASSPREAGNTIYF.

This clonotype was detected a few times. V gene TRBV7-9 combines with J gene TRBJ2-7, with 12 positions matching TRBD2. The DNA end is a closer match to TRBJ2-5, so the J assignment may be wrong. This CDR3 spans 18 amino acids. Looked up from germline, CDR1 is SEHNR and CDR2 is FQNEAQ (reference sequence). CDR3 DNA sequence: TGTGCCAGCAGCCTTCCGGGACTAGCGGGTCATCTCCAAGAGACCCAGTACTTC. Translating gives CASSLPGLAGHLQETQYF.

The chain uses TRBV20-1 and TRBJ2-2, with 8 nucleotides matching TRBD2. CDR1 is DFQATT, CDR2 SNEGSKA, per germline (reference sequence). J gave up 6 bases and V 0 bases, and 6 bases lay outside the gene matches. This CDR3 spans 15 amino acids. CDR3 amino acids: CSARDTVAGSGELFF. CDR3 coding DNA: TGCAGTGCTAGAGATACGGTAGCGGGGTCCGGGGAGCTGTTTTTT.

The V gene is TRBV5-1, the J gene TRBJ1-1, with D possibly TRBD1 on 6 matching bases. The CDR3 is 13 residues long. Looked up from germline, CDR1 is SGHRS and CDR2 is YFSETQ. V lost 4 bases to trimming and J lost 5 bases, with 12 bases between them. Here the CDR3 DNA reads TGCGCCAGCAGCACTCAGGGGCCAACTGAAGCTTTCTTT. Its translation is CASSTQGPTEAFF.

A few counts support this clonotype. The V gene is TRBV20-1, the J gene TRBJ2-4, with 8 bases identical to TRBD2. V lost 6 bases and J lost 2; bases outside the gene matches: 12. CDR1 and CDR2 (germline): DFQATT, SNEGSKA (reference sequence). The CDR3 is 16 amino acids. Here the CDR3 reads CSAARDGGATKNIQYF. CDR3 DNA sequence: TGCAGTGCCGCCAGGGACGGGGGGGCGACCAAAAACATTCAGTACTTC.

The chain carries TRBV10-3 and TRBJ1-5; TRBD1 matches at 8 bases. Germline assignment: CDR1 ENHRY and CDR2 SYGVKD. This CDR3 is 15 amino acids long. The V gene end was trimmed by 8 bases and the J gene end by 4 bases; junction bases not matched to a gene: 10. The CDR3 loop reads CAIGGSDRANQPQHF. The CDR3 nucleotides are TGTGCCATCGGGGGCTCGGACAGGGCAAATCAGCCCCAGCATTTT.

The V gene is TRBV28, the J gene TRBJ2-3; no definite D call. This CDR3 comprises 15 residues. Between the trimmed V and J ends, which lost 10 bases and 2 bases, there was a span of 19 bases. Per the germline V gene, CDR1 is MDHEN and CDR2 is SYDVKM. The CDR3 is CATETLAATTDTQYF. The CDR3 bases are TGTGCCACTGAGACCCTGGCGGCCACCACAGATACGCAGTATTTT.

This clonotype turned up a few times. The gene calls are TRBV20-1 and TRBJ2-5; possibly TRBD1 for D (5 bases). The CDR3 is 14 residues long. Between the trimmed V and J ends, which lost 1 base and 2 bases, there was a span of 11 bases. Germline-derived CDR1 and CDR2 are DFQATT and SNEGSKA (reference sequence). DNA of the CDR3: TGCAGTGCTAGAGTTGTGACAGCGCAAGAGACCCAGTACTTC. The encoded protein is CSARVVTAQETQYF.

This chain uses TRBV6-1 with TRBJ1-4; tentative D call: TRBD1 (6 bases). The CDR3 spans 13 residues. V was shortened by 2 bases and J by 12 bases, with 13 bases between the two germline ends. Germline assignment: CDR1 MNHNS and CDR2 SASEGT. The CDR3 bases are TGTGCCAGCAGTGAATATGGAGGGGGGCAACTGTTTTTT. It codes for CASSEYGGGQLFF.

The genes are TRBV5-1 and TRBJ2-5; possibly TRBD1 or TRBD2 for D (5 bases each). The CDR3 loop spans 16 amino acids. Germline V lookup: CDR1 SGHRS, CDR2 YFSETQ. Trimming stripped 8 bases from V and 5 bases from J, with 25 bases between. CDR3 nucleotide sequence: TGCGCCAGTAATGTGGCGAGGGGTCCTCTAGGGGAGACCCAGTACTTC. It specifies CASNVARGPLGETQYF.

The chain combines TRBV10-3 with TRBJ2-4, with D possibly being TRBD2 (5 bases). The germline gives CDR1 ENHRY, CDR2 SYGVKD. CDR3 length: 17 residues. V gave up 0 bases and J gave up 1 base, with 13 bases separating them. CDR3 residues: CAISESGLAGAKNIQYF. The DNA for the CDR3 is TGTGCCATCAGTGAGTCCGGGCTAGCTGGGGCCAAAAACATTCAGTACTTC.

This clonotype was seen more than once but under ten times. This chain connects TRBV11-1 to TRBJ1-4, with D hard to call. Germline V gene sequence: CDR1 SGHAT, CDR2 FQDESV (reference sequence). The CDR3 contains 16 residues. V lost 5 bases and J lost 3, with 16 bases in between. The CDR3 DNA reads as TGTGCCAGCAGCCGCCGCCAATTCGGGGCTAATGAAAAACTGTTTTTT. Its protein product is CASSRRQFGANEKLFF.

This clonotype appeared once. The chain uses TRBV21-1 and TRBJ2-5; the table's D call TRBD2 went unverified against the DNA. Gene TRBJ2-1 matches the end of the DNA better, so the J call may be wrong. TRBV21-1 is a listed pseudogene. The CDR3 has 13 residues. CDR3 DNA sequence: TGTGCCAGCAGCAAACGCCCGGGGCTTGAGCAGTTCTTC. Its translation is CASSKRPGLEQFF.

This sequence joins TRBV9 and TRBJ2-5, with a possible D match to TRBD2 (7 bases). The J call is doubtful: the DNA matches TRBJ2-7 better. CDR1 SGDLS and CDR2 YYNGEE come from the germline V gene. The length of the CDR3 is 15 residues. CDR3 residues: CASSPGEGGSYEQYF. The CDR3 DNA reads TGTGCCAGCAGCCCAGGAGAGGGGGGGAGTTACGAGCAGTACTTC.

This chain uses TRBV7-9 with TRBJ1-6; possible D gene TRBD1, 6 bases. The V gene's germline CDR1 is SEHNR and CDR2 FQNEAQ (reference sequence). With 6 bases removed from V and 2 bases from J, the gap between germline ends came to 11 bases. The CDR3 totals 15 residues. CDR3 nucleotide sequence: TGTGCCAGCAGAGGGGGACTCCCCTATAATTCACCCCTCCACTTT. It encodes CASRGGLPYNSPLHF.

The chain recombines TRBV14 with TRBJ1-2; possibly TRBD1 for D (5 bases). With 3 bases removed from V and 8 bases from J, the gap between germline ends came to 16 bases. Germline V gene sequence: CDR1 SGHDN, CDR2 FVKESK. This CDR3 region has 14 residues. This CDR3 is CASSQDFRDEGYTF. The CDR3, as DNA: TGTGCCAGCAGCCAGGACTTCCGGGACGAAGGCTACACCTTC.

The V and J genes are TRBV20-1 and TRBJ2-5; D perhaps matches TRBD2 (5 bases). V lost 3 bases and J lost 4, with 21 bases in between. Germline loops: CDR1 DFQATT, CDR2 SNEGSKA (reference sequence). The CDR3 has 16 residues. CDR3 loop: CSASKHPRRQLETQYF. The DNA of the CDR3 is TGCAGTGCTAGTAAACATCCACGGAGGCAACTAGAGACCCAGTACTTC.

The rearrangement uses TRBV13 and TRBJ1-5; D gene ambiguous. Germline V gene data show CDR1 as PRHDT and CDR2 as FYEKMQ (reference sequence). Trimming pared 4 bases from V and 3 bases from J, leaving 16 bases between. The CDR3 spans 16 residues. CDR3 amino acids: CASSSSSGPLNQPQHF. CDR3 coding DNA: TGTGCCAGCAGCTCCAGCAGCGGGCCGCTCAATCAGCCCCAGCATTTT.

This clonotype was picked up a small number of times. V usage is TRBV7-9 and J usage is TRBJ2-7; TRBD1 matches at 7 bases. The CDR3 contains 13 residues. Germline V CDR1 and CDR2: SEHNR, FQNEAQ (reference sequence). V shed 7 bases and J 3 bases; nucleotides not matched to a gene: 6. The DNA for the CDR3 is TGTGCCAGCATTCAAACAGGGGACTACGAGCAGTACTTC. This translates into CASIQTGDYEQYF.

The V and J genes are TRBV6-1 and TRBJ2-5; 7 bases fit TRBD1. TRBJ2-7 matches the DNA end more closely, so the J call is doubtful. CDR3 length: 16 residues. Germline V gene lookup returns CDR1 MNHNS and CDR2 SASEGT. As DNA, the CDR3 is TGTGCCAGCAGTCCATTCTCGGTACAGGGGACATACGAGCAGTACTTC. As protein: CASSPFSVQGTYEQYF.

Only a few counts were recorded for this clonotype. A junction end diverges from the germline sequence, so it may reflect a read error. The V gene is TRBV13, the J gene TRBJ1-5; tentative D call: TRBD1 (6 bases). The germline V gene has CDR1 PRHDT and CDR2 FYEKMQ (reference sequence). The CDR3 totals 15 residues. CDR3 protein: CASSLRGLPNRPQHF. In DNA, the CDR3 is TGTGCCAGCAGCCTCCGGGGGCTGCCTAATCGGCCCCAGCATTTT.

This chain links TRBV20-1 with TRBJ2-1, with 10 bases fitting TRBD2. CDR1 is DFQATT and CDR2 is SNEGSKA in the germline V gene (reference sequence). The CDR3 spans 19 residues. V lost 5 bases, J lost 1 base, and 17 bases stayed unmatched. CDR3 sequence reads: CSADSTGTSVRRSYNEQFF. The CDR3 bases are TGCAGTGCTGATTCTACCGGGACTAGCGTTCGAAGGTCCTACAATGAGCAGTTCTTC.

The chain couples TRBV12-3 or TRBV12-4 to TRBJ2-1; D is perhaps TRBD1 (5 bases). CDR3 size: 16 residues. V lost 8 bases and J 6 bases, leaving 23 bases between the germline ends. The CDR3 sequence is CASLSSWGSVSNEQFF. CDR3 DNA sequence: TGTGCCAGCCTGTCCTCTTGGGGCTCCGTTAGCAATGAGCAGTTCTTC.

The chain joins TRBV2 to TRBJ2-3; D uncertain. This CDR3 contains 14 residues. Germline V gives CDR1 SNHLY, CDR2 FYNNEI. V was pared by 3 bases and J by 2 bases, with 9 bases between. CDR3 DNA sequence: TGTGCCAGCAGTGAGAAGGCATCCACAGATACGCAGTATTTT. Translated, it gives CASSEKASTDTQYF.

The CDR3 coding sequence is TGCGCCAGCAGCTTGGAGGGGGAGCAGCAGTTCTTC. Protein: CASSLEGEQQFF. V and J are TRBV5-1 and TRBJ2-1, with D possibly TRBD1 on 6 matching bases. This CDR3 is 12 amino acids long. From germline, CDR1 is SGHRS and CDR2 YFSETQ. Trimming removed 0 bases at V and 11 bases at J, with 9 bases between.

The CDR3 region has the DNA TGTGCCATCAGTGGGTCGGGACAGGGGAAAGAGACCCAGTACTTC. Translated, it gives CAISGSGQGKETQYF. J is TRBJ2-5 and V is TRBV10-3, with 10 bases matching TRBD1. CDR3 length: 15 residues. Trimming cost V 4 bases and J 3 bases; bases outside gene matches: 5. Germline CDR1 and CDR2: ENHRY and SYGVKD.